A single sample gave rise to the 10 T cell receptor beta chains below, sequenced in a study of CD4+ T cells in melanoma. Clones were sequenced by immunoSEQ multiplex PCR, and TCRdb holds only the in-frame ones, with some missing. The profile covers 9,600 or so clones, with 69% appearing a single time and about 20% taken by the ten largest. The sequencing input was peripheral blood. The receptor set was obtained from a human donor with melanoma.

The genes are TRBV2 and TRBJ2-3; D not resolved. Germline loops: CDR1 SNHLY, CDR2 FYNNEI. This CDR3 region has 13 residues. V was cut by 10 bases and J by 2 bases, with 13 bases left in between. The CDR3 sequence is CATSGDFTDTQYF. The CDR3 DNA follows: TGTGCCACATCAGGAGACTTCACAGATACGCAGTATTTT.

V and J are TRBV11-2 and TRBJ1-4; the match to TRBD1 covers 11 bases. CDR1 and CDR2 from the germline V gene are SGHAT and FQNNGV. The CDR3 is 17 amino acids. V dropped 4 bases and J dropped 0; count of bases not matched to a gene: 4. CDR3 bases: TGTGCCAGCAGCTCTCGGACAGGGGGCTCAACTAATGAAAAACTGTTTTTT. Translation: CASSSRTGGSTNEKLFF.

J is TRBJ1-3 and V is TRBV30; the D gene is possibly TRBD1 (5 bases). This CDR3 has 15 amino acids. Per germline, CDR1 GTSNPN and CDR2 SVGIG (reference sequence). Between the trimmed V and J ends, which lost 2 bases and 0 bases, there was a span of 11 bases. CDR3 residues: CAWSMGVVSGNTIYF. CDR3 sequence (DNA): TGTGCCTGGAGTATGGGGGTCGTCTCTGGAAACACCATATATTTT.

The chain is built from TRBV7-2 and TRBJ2-1, with TRBD2 as a possible D gene (6 bases). CDR3 length: 15 amino acids. Germline lookup yields CDR1 SGHTA and CDR2 FQGNSA. Trimming stripped 2 bases from V and 0 bases from J, with 8 bases between. The CDR3, as DNA: TGTGCCAGCAGCTTATTTAGCGGCTCCTACAATGAGCAGTTCTTC. Protein product: CASSLFSGSYNEQFF.

The chain carries TRBV20-1 and TRBJ2-7, with TRBD1 identical over 8 bases. The CDR3 has 11 residues. Germline assignment: CDR1 DFQATT and CDR2 SNEGSKA (reference sequence). Here the CDR3 DNA reads TGCACCACGGACAGGGCCCACGAGCAGTACTTC. This codes for CTTDRAHEQYF.

The V call is TRBV5-5, the J call TRBJ1-2, with TRBD1 matching over 9 bases. CDR3 length: 18 residues. V shed 0 bases, J shed 5 bases, and the junction held 14 bases outside the gene matches. The germline CDR1 and CDR2 sequences are SGHKS and YYEKEE (reference sequence). DNA for the CDR3: TGTGCCAGCAGCTTGGCCCAAGGACAGGGGTTTGAGAAGTATGGCTACACCTTC. Residues: CASSLAQGQGFEKYGYTF.

With respect to this clone: One junction end does not reproduce the germline sequence, and a read error may be involved. The genes are TRBV7-9 and TRBJ1-1; D gene uncertain. The CDR3 is made up of 13 amino acids. The germline V gene has CDR1 SEHNR and CDR2 FQNEAQ (reference sequence). The CDR3 here is CASSQAGNTEAFF. CDR3 sequence (DNA): TGCGCCAGCAGCCAAGCTGGGAACACTGAAGCTTTCTTT.

The chain couples TRBV19 to TRBJ2-7, with D perhaps TRBD2 (5 bases). Looked up from germline, CDR1 is LNHDA and CDR2 is SQIVND (reference sequence). The CDR3 length is 15 residues. V lost 0 bases to trimming and J lost 6 bases, with 15 bases between them. CDR3 residues: CASSIDRGGLSEQYF. The CDR3 DNA sequence: TGTGCCAGTAGTATAGATCGTGGCGGACTGTCCGAGCAGTACTTC.

In regard to this clone: The junction differs from germline at one of its ends, possibly a read error. V and J are TRBV15 and TRBJ2-7; D is unclear. The CDR3 has 12 amino acids. Per the germline V gene, CDR1 is LNHNV and CDR2 is YYDKDF (reference sequence). The DNA of the CDR3 is TGTGCCACCAGCAGAGATTCCGTCCCGTCCAACTTC. The encoded protein is CATSRDSVPSNF. Full variable domain (outside the CDR3, taken from reference TRBV15 and TRBJ2-7): DAMVIQNPRYQVTQFGKPVTLSCSQTLNHNVMYWYQQKSSQAPKLLFHYYDKDFNNEADTPDNFQSRRPNTSFCFLDIRSPGLGDTAMYLCATSRDSVPSNFGPGTRLTVT.

The chain uses TRBV7-2 and TRBJ1-2; maybe TRBD1 (5 bases). Germline assignment: CDR1 SGHTA and CDR2 FQGNSA. The CDR3 consists of 15 residues. V gave up 0 bases and J gave up 7 bases, with 15 bases separating them. This chain's CDR3 is CASSLAVQGSLGYTF. CDR3 sequence (DNA): TGTGCCAGCAGCTTAGCGGTCCAGGGCTCTCTTGGCTACACCTTC.